The 17 T cell receptor beta chains reported below all come from one sample, sequenced in a study of response to subunit inactivated influenza vaccine. TCRdb re-called the RT-PCR reads with MiXCR, one entry per CDR3 protein. This table has fewer than 600,000 distinct CDR3 sequences, approximately 7.7% appearing once. The input for sequencing was PBMCs from blood, taken about 23 months after vaccination. Every receptor here comes from a man aged 50 to 69 who received an inactivated influenza vaccine.

This clonotype has just a few counts. This chain links TRBV24-1 with TRBJ2-3; TRBD1 matches 7 bases. J was trimmed by 0 bases and V by 4 bases; bases with no gene match: 12. The CDR3 runs 18 residues. CDR1 and CDR2 (germline): KGHDR, SFDVKD. CDR3 loop: CATSDNYRTGSSTDTQYF. Written as DNA, the CDR3 is TGTGCCACCAGTGACAATTACCGGACAGGATCGAGCACAGATACGCAGTATTTT.

The table lists this clonotype with many counts. This chain links TRBV20-1 with TRBJ2-1; no firm D call. From germline, CDR1 is DFQATT and CDR2 SNEGSKA (reference sequence). The CDR3 runs to 13 residues. The V gene lost 3 bases and the J gene lost 5 bases, with 11 bases spanning the gap. CDR3 coding DNA: TGCAGTGCTAGCCCGGCCCTCGACAATGAGCAGTTCTTC. This translates into CSASPALDNEQFF.

The chain is built from TRBV23-1 and TRBJ1-1, with 7 bases matching TRBD1. TRBV23-1 is assigned to the ORF class and has an uncertain function. The CDR3 loop spans 14 amino acids. Unmatched junction bases numbered 9, after V lost 8 bases and J lost 3 bases. The DNA of the CDR3 is TGCGCCAGCCCAGGGGGAGGTTTGGACACTGAAGCTTTCTTT. Translating gives CASPGGGLDTEAFF.

The CDR3 nucleotides read TGTGCCAGACCGACTGGAAAGACCCAGTACTTC. It specifies CARPTGKTQYF. The V call is TRBV19, the J call TRBJ2-5; the D is unclear. V lost 9 bases to trimming and J lost 6 bases, with 11 bases between them. Germline CDR1 LNHDA, CDR2 SQIVND (reference sequence). CDR3 length equals 11 residues.

V is TRBV14 and J is TRBJ2-2, with a tentative D call TRBD2 (6 bases). V lost 1 base, J lost 5 bases, and 14 bases lay in between. Per the germline V gene, CDR1 is SGHDN and CDR2 is FVKESK. The length of the CDR3 is 16 residues. CDR3 in amino acids: CASSQVHGRMTGELFF. CDR3 bases: TGTGCCAGCAGCCAAGTTCACGGGAGAATGACCGGGGAGCTGTTTTTT.

This chain uses TRBV3-1 with TRBJ1-2; D is possibly TRBD1 (5 bases). Germline CDR1 and CDR2: LGHDT and YNNKEL (reference sequence). CDR3 length equals 14 residues. Trimming shortened V by 5 bases and J by 0 bases, and 10 bases separated the two germline ends. The CDR3 spells CASSETVPNYGYTF. The CDR3 region has the DNA TGTGCCAGCAGCGAGACAGTTCCTAACTATGGCTACACCTTC. The variable domain in full, with the rest retrieved from reference TRBV3-1 and TRBJ1-2, is DTAVSQTPKYLVTQMGNDKSIKCEQNLGHDTMYWYKQDSKKFLKIMFSYNNKELIINETVPNRFSPKSPDKAHLNLHINSLELGDSAVYFCASSETVPNYGYTFGSGTRLTVV.

This clonotype occurred a few times. The chain has TRBV3-1 and TRBJ2-7; TRBD2 matches at 9 bases. Losses at the gene ends were 1 base for V and 4 bases for J; bases not matched to a gene: 5. There are 15 residues in the CDR3. Germline CDR1 reads LGHDT; CDR2 reads YNNKEL (reference sequence). The CDR3 is CASSQVLAGTYEQYF. DNA of the CDR3: TGTGCCAGCAGCCAAGTTCTAGCGGGGACGTACGAGCAGTACTTC.

This clonotype has at least ten counts. The rearrangement joins TRBV12-3 or TRBV12-4 to TRBJ2-3, with a tentative D call TRBD2 (6 bases). The CDR3 has 16 residues. The V and J ends lost 6 bases and 6 bases respectively, with 22 bases between them. The DNA of the CDR3 is TGTGCCAGCAGCCCCCAATACGGGACTGGGGGGGATACGCAGTATTTT. The encoded protein is CASSPQYGTGGDTQYF.

This clonotype has only a few counts. The CDR3 sequence: CASSLFATNEKLFF. DNA of the CDR3: TGTGCCAGCAGCTTGTTTGCAACTAATGAAAAACTGTTTTTT. The chain recombines TRBV5-5 with TRBJ1-4; D call uncertain. With 1 base removed from V and 0 bases from J, the gap between germline ends came to 4 bases. The length of the CDR3 is 14 residues. Germline CDR1 SGHKS, CDR2 YYEKEE (reference sequence).

This chain links TRBV11-2 with TRBJ2-3, with 8 bases lining up with TRBD2. The junction had 1 base not matched to a gene; V was cut back by 0 bases and J by 5 bases. Germline loops: CDR1 SGHAT, CDR2 FQNNGV. This CDR3 region has 14 residues. This CDR3 reads CASSLELAGDTQYF. CDR3 nucleotide sequence: TGTGCCAGCAGCTTAGAGCTAGCGGGAGATACGCAGTATTTT. The whole variable domain, filled in from reference TRBV11-2 and TRBJ2-3, reads EAGVAQSPRYKIIEKRQSVAFWCNPISGHATLYWYQQILGQGPKLLIQFQNNGVVDDSQLPKDRFSAERLKGVDSTLKIQPAKLEDSAVYLCASSLELAGDTQYFGPGTRLTVL.

The chain combines TRBV9 with TRBJ2-3; TRBD1 matches 7 bases. The CDR3 covers 16 residues. Germline loops: CDR1 SGDLS, CDR2 YYNGEE. J lost 6 bases, V lost 3 bases, and 13 bases had no gene match. CDR3 region: CASSGSSDRPRDTQYF. Here the CDR3 DNA reads TGTGCCAGCAGCGGGAGTTCGGACAGGCCCAGGGATACGCAGTATTTT. Looking up the rest from reference TRBV9 and TRBJ2-3 gives the full variable domain: DSGVTQTPKHLITATGQRVTLRCSPRSGDLSVYWYQQSLDQGLQFLIQYYNGEERAKGNILERFSAQQFPDLHSELNLSSLELGDSALYFCASSGSSDRPRDTQYFGPGTRLTVL.

The rearrangement joins TRBV29-1 to TRBJ1-2; D is unclear. The length of the CDR3 is 12 residues. V lost 3 bases, J lost 0 bases, and 5 bases lay in between. Germline V gene lookup returns CDR1 SQVTM and CDR2 ANQGSEA. CDR3 sequence: CSVDRANYGYTF. For the CDR3, the DNA is TGCAGCGTTGATAGAGCTAACTATGGCTACACCTTC.

The CDR3, as DNA: TGCAGTGCTAAGGAGGCAGGGAACCTGAACACTGAAGCTTTCTTT. Translation: CSAKEAGNLNTEAFF. The chain is built from TRBV20-1 and TRBJ1-1; tentative D call: TRBD1 (5 bases). Germline CDR1 reads DFQATT; CDR2 reads SNEGSKA (reference sequence). This CDR3 is built from 15 residues. The V end lost 4 bases, the J end lost 0 bases, and 15 bases lay between the germline ends.

This clonotype was counted a few times. In DNA form, the CDR3 reads TGCGCCAGCAGCCCTAGCGGCACTAGCGGGGGGAATGAGCAGTTCTTC. Its protein is CASSPSGTSGGNEQFF. The rearrangement uses TRBV4-3 and TRBJ2-1, with 12 bases aligning to TRBD2. This CDR3 spans 16 amino acids. CDR1 is LGHNA and CDR2 is YSLEER in the germline V gene. Unmatched junction bases numbered 8, after V lost 4 bases and J lost 7 bases.

Notes on this clonotype: This may be a read error, as it is one base from a much larger clone. The chain has TRBV3-1 and TRBJ2-2; the D gene is possibly TRBD2 (5 bases). The CDR3 covers 18 residues. Per the germline V gene, CDR1 is LGHDT and CDR2 is YNNKEL (reference sequence). CDR3: CASCQDYPSGPNTGELFF. Written as DNA, the CDR3 is TGTGCCAGCTGCCAAGATTATCCCAGCGGACCGAACACCGGGGAGCTGTTTTTT.

This clonotype has just a few counts. V usage is TRBV20-1 and J usage is TRBJ1-2; perhaps TRBD1 as D (5 bases). CDR1 and CDR2 (germline): DFQATT, SNEGSKA (reference sequence). V was cut by 3 bases and J by 4 bases, with 12 bases left in between. The CDR3 covers 13 residues. The CDR3 reads CSARGGTTYGYTF. The DNA of the CDR3 is TGCAGTGCTAGGGGGGGAACCACCTATGGCTACACCTTC.

This rearrangement joins TRBV28 to TRBJ2-1; tentative D call: TRBD2 (5 bases). The CDR3 spans 15 residues. The V and J ends lost 9 bases and 0 bases respectively, with 15 bases between them. In germline, CDR1 is MDHEN, CDR2 SYDVKM. In DNA, the CDR3 is TGTGCCAGTTCCAACAGCGGCCTCTCCTACAATGAGCAGTTCTTC. It encodes CASSNSGLSYNEQFF.